Below, 10 T cell receptor beta chains from the same sample are listed, as sequenced in a study of blood T cell repertoires in COVID-19 (dated by TCRdb to 2020 to 2022). The library relied on the immunoSEQ multiplex PCR assay. TCRdb took this table from immuneACCESS and kept in-frame rearrangements with V and J called. Such tables lack part of the clones; where checked against another copy, unresolved V genes explain under half of the gap, and the rest is unexplained. The sample records a few hundred thousand clones, around 84% of which are singletons. Roughly 3.4% of the sample goes to the ten largest clones. The sample was peripheral blood. Receptors were obtained from a young woman with acute or convalescent COVID-19.

Comments on this clone: Other DNA sequences in the sample encode the same CDR3. The genes are TRBV5-1 and TRBJ2-1; TRBD2 might be the D (5 bases). The germline V gene encodes CDR1 SGHRS and CDR2 YFSETQ. Trimming cost V 3 bases and J 6 bases, with 10 bases left between them. CDR3 length equals 13 residues. The CDR3 nucleotides are TGCGCCAGCAGCTGGACTGGCGGCAATGAGCAGTTCTTC. This translates into CASSWTGGNEQFF.

V and J are TRBV5-4 and TRBJ2-3, with 8 nucleotides matching TRBD2. CDR3 size: 17 residues. The germline gives CDR1 SGHNT, CDR2 YYREEE (reference sequence). J was trimmed by 5 bases and V by 0 bases; bases with no gene match: 11. The CDR3 DNA reads TGTGCCAGCAGCTTGGATTTGGTAGCGGGAACAGGAGATACGCAGTATTTT. It translates to CASSLDLVAGTGDTQYF. The variable domain in full, completed from reference TRBV5-4 and TRBJ2-3, reads ETGVTQSPTHLIKTRGQQVTLRCSSQSGHNTVSWYQQALGQGPQFIFQYYREEENGRGNFPPRFSGLQFPNYSSELNVNALELDDSALYLCASSLDLVAGTGDTQYFGPGTRLTVL.

The V gene is TRBV24-1, the J gene TRBJ2-2, with D perhaps TRBD1 (6 bases). Germline CDR1 is KGHDR and CDR2 is SFDVKD. The CDR3 consists of 16 residues. The V gene lost 1 base and the J gene lost 2 bases, with 10 bases spanning the gap. This CDR3 is CATSDFTDSNTGELFF. For the CDR3, the DNA is TGTGCCACCAGTGATTTCACGGACAGCAACACCGGGGAGCTGTTTTTT.

The chain uses TRBV11-2 and TRBJ2-5; no clear D. V was trimmed by 3 bases and J by 5 bases, leaving 10 bases between them. Germline CDR1 and CDR2: SGHAT and FQNNGV. The CDR3 totals 13 residues. The CDR3 DNA reads as TGTGCCAGCAGCTTCTCCGGGTGGGAGACCCAGTACTTC. Translation: CASSFSGWETQYF. The full variable domain, in which reference TRBV11-2 and TRBJ2-5 provide the parts outside the CDR3, is EAGVAQSPRYKIIEKRQSVAFWCNPISGHATLYWYQQILGQGPKLLIQFQNNGVVDDSQLPKDRFSAERLKGVDSTLKIQPAKLEDSAVYLCASSFSGWETQYFGPGTRLLVL.

This chain links TRBV7-2 with TRBJ1-1, with D perhaps matching TRBD1 (6 bases). Per germline, CDR1 SGHTA and CDR2 FQGNSA. V gave up 6 bases and J gave up 0 bases, with 8 bases separating them. This CDR3 has 13 amino acids. The DNA for the CDR3 is TGTGCCAGCAGTACAGGGATGAACACTGAAGCTTTCTTT. Its protein is CASSTGMNTEAFF.

The J gene is TRBJ1-4, the V gene TRBV7-6; no reliable D call. Per the germline V gene, CDR1 is SGHVS and CDR2 is FNYEAQ. This CDR3 spans 13 amino acids. V was pared by 5 bases and J by 7 bases, with 11 bases between. The CDR3 is CASSPFGGEKLFF. CDR3 DNA: TGTGCCAGCAGCCCTTTCGGAGGTGAAAAACTGTTTTTT.

The CDR3 here is CASTDGVSPLHF. The CDR3 region has the DNA TGTGCCTCCACCGACGGGGTTTCACCCCTCCACTTT. This chain joins TRBV2 and TRBJ1-6, with D unresolved. There are 12 residues in the CDR3. CDR1 and CDR2 from the germline V gene are SNHLY and FYNNEI. V lost 11 bases and J 9 bases, leaving 14 bases between the germline ends.

The chain combines TRBV12-2 with TRBJ1-2. TRBV12-2 is noted as a pseudogene. The CDR3 has 13 amino acids. This CDR3 is CASRPPRGDGYTF. In DNA form, the CDR3 reads TGTGCAAGTCGCCCCCCACGGGGGGATGGCTACACCTTC.

The rearrangement links TRBV2 to TRBJ1-5, with TRBD1 as a possible D gene (6 bases). There are 13 residues in the CDR3. Germline assignment: CDR1 SNHLY and CDR2 FYNNEI. Trimming took off 6 bases at V and 7 bases at J, with 13 bases between the two ends. The CDR3 sequence: CASSEQGTQPQHF. The CDR3 coding sequence is TGTGCCAGCAGCGAACAGGGAACCCAGCCCCAGCATTTT.

The V and J genes are TRBV5-4 and TRBJ2-3, with TRBD2 as a possible D gene (7 bases). This CDR3 is built from 15 residues. V was cut by 4 bases and J by 0 bases, with 12 bases left in between. CDR1 is SGHNT, CDR2 YYREEE, per germline (reference sequence). The CDR3 protein is CASSQGGASTDTQYF. The CDR3, as DNA: TGTGCCAGCAGCCAAGGGGGGGCCAGCACAGATACGCAGTATTTT.